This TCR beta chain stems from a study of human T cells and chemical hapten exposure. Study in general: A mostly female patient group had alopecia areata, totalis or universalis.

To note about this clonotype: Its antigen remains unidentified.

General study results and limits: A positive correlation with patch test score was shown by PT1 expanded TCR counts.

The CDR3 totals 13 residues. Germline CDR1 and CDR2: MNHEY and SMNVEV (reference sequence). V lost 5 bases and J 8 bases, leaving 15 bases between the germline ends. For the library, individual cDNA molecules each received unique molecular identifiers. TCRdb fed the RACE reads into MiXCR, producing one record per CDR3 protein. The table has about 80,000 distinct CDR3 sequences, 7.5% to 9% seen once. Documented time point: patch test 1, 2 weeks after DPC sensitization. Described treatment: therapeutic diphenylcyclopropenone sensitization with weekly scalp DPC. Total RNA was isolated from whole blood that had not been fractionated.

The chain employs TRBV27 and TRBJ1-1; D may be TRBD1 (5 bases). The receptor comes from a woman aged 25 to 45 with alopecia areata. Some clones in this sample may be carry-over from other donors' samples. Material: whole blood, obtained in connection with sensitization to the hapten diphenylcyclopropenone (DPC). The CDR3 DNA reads TGTGCCAGCAGTGCCCGACAGCCCCGGGAAGCTTTCTTT. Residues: CASSARQPREAFF.